The TCR beta chain under discussion was sequenced for a study of T cells in localized non-small cell lung cancer. The repertoire was sequenced with immunoSEQ multiplex PCR; TCRdb's copy has only in-frame clones and lacks some. There are some 22,000 clones in the sample; 70% to 90% occur only once, and 5.5% to 6.5% lies in the top ten. This CDR3 comprises 14 residues. The germline V and J ends were trimmed by 3 bases and 0 bases, with 7 bases remaining between them. CDR1 is KGHSH, CDR2 LQKENI, per germline. This clonotype was sampled from a man between 40 and 70 years old with stage II lung adenocarcinoma. The J gene is TRBJ2-3, the V gene TRBV18; D is possibly TRBD1 or TRBD2 (5 bases each). This specimen was PBMCs, taken before any cancer treatment. CDR3 sequence reads: CASSPGPSTDTQYF. Written as DNA, the CDR3 is TGTGCCAGCTCACCGGGACCGAGCACAGATACGCAGTATTTT.